The 28 T cell receptor beta chains given below trace back to one sample, sequenced in a study of T cell changes during pregnancy in multiple sclerosis. TCRdb's copy holds only in-frame clones and misses some; the assay was immunoSEQ multiplex PCR. The sample lists fewer than 40,000 clones; over 75% were seen once. This specimen consisted of CD8+ T cells from peripheral blood mononuclear cells, obtained in the first trimester of pregnancy. Every receptor here comes from a female donor with multiple sclerosis, enrolled in a pregnancy study.

The V and J genes are TRBV28 and TRBJ2-5, with D unresolved. This CDR3 has 14 residues. The V and J ends lost 3 bases and 0 bases respectively, with 8 bases between them. CDR1 is MDHEN, CDR2 SYDVKM, per germline. The CDR3 reads CASSFLANQETQYF. The CDR3 nucleotides are TGTGCCAGCAGTTTTTTAGCCAACCAAGAGACCCAGTACTTC.

The rearrangement joins TRBV29-1 to TRBJ2-3; 8 bases are a match to TRBD2. Germline V gene data show CDR1 as SQVTM and CDR2 as ANQGSEA. V shed 6 bases and J 3 bases; nucleotides not matched to a gene: 5. The CDR3 length is 13 residues. CDR3: CSVTAGATDTQYF. In DNA, the CDR3 is TGCAGCGTCACAGCGGGAGCAACAGATACGCAGTATTTT.

The genes are TRBV2 and TRBJ2-2; D is uncertain. The CDR3 has 13 amino acids. CDR1 is SNHLY and CDR2 is FYNNEI in the germline V gene. V shed 5 bases and J shed 4 bases, with 8 bases lying between them. CDR3: CASSKTGTGELFF. The CDR3 nucleotides are TGTGCCAGCAGTAAGACTGGCACCGGGGAGCTGTTTTTT.

The V and J genes are TRBV6-5 and TRBJ1-4; D is perhaps TRBD1 (5 bases). The germline gives CDR1 MNHEY, CDR2 SVGAGI. The CDR3 runs 16 residues. V was shortened by 3 bases and J by 6 bases, with 17 bases between the two germline ends. CDR3 region: CASSYSYEGEDEKLFF. DNA of the CDR3: TGTGCCAGCAGTTATTCGTACGAAGGGGAGGATGAAAAACTGTTTTTT.

This rearrangement joins TRBV27 to TRBJ2-7; a possible D gene is TRBD1 (6 bases). The germline V gene has CDR1 MNHEY and CDR2 SMNVEV (reference sequence). V lost 7 bases and J lost 3, with 13 bases in between. The CDR3 consists of 13 residues. DNA for the CDR3: TGTGCCAGCATGGGACAACCCTTCTACGAGCAGTACTTC. Translating it yields CASMGQPFYEQYF.

This chain joins TRBV15 and TRBJ1-5, with D uncertain. The V end was cut by 4 bases, the J end by 6 bases, with 13 bases between. Germline CDR1 LNHNV, CDR2 YYDKDF (reference sequence). The CDR3 is 14 residues long. The CDR3 is CATSKGRLGQPQHF. CDR3 in DNA: TGTGCCACCAGCAAAGGGAGGTTAGGTCAGCCCCAGCATTTT.

This clone occurred once. This sequence joins TRBV29-1 and TRBJ1-5; 7 bases are a match to TRBD1. V dropped 5 bases and J dropped 7; count of bases not matched to a gene: 5. The CDR3 extends over 12 amino acids. The germline gives CDR1 SQVTM, CDR2 ANQGSEA. The CDR3 coding sequence is TGCAGCGTTTCCGACAGGGCCCAGCCCCAGCATTTT. It specifies CSVSDRAQPQHF.

The chain combines TRBV9 with TRBJ2-5; 7 bases align to TRBD2. CDR3 length: 15 amino acids. The V segment lost 4 bases and the J segment 4 bases; nucleotides outside the gene matches: 10. The V gene's germline CDR1 is SGDLS and CDR2 YYNGEE. In DNA form, the CDR3 reads TGTGCCAGCAGCAGCCTCGGAACGGGGGGAGAGACCCAGTACTTC. Amino acids: CASSSLGTGGETQYF.

This clone was observed a few times. The chain joins TRBV4-1 to TRBJ1-5; D unresolved. CDR3 size: 13 residues. V lost 4 bases and J 5 bases, leaving 9 bases between the germline ends. Germline V gene data show CDR1 as MGHRA and CDR2 as YSYEKL. The CDR3, as DNA: TGCGCCAGCAGCCGCGAGGGTGATCAGCCCCAGCATTTT. It yields the protein CASSREGDQPQHF.

This rearrangement joins TRBV9 to TRBJ1-3, with D perhaps TRBD1 (5 bases). This CDR3 contains 15 residues. Trimming stripped 0 bases from V and 1 base from J, with 8 bases between. The germline V gene encodes CDR1 SGDLS and CDR2 YYNGEE. The CDR3 sequence: CASSVDQGSGNTIYF. The CDR3 DNA reads as TGTGCCAGCAGCGTAGATCAGGGATCTGGAAACACCATATATTTT. The variable domain in full, with the rest retrieved from reference TRBV9 and TRBJ1-3, is DSGVTQTPKHLITATGQRVTLRCSPRSGDLSVYWYQQSLDQGLQFLIQYYNGEERAKGNILERFSAQQFPDLHSELNLSSLELGDSALYFCASSVDQGSGNTIYFGEGSWLTVV.

The V gene is TRBV7-2, the J gene TRBJ2-1; perhaps TRBD1 as D (5 bases). V shed 1 base and J shed 4 bases, with 14 bases lying between them. Germline V gene lookup returns CDR1 SGHTA and CDR2 FQGNSA. This CDR3 is built from 16 residues. In nucleotides, the CDR3 is TGTGCCAGCAGCTTAGTGGACACCCCGGAATACAATGAGCAGTTCTTC. Encoded protein: CASSLVDTPEYNEQFF.

With respect to this clone: The identical CDR3 is also encoded by other nucleotide sequences in the sample. This chain uses TRBV15 with TRBJ2-7; 9 bases are shared with TRBD1. This CDR3 region has 14 residues. In germline, CDR1 is LNHNV, CDR2 YYDKDF (reference sequence). V dropped 3 bases and J dropped 0; count of bases not matched to a gene: 0. The CDR3 coding sequence is TGTGCCACCAGCAGGGACAGGGGCTCCTACGAGCAGTACTTC. Protein product: CATSRDRGSYEQYF.

The chain uses TRBV5-1 and TRBJ2-3, with no clear D. Trimming cost V 8 bases and J 2 bases, with 9 bases left between them. The CDR3 loop spans 12 amino acids. Per germline, CDR1 SGHRS and CDR2 YFSETQ. CDR3 amino acids: CASSQYTDTQYF. CDR3 nucleotides: TGCGCCAGTTCACAGTACACAGATACGCAGTATTTT.

The J gene is TRBJ2-1, the V gene TRBV7-9; 9 bases are shared with TRBD2. CDR3 size: 16 residues. Germline CDR1 reads SEHNR; CDR2 reads FQNEAQ (reference sequence). With V trimmed by 6 bases and J by 4 bases, 10 bases remained unmatched. CDR3 protein: CASRPTSGRKYNEQFF. DNA of the CDR3: TGTGCCAGCAGGCCTACTAGCGGGCGAAAATACAATGAGCAGTTCTTC.

The V gene is TRBV4-1, the J gene TRBJ2-7, with D possibly matching TRBD1 (5 bases). V was pared by 4 bases and J by 2 bases, with 12 bases between. The CDR3 has 14 amino acids. Germline V gene lookup returns CDR1 MGHRA and CDR2 YSYEKL. Here the CDR3 reads CASSLTGLAYEQYF. The CDR3 DNA follows: TGCGCCAGCAGCCTAACAGGTTTGGCCTACGAGCAGTACTTC.

The chain couples TRBV27 to TRBJ1-5; D gene unclear. Looked up from germline, CDR1 is MNHEY and CDR2 is SMNVEV (reference sequence). The CDR3 runs to 15 residues. The V and J ends lost 2 bases and 0 bases respectively, with 8 bases between them. CDR3 in amino acids: CASSLTAYSNQPQHF. The CDR3 DNA reads as TGTGCCAGCAGTTTAACAGCCTATAGCAATCAGCCCCAGCATTTT.

For the CDR3, the DNA is TGTGCCAGCAGTCCAGCCCTAGGACTAATCCCCTACAATGAGCAGTTCTTC. This translates into CASSPALGLIPYNEQFF. V and J are TRBV28 and TRBJ2-1, with D perhaps TRBD2 (6 bases). The CDR3 has 17 amino acids. Germline loops: CDR1 MDHEN, CDR2 SYDVKM. Trimming took off 5 bases at V and 2 bases at J, with 19 bases between the two ends.

The chain couples TRBV19 to TRBJ1-2, with 7 bases lining up with TRBD1. The CDR3 length is 14 residues. V dropped 6 bases and J dropped 3; count of bases not matched to a gene: 7. CDR1 LNHDA and CDR2 SQIVND come from the germline V gene (reference sequence). The CDR3 DNA follows: TGTGCCAGTAGCCCGCACAGGGGTGACTATGGCTACACCTTC. Translated, it gives CASSPHRGDYGYTF.

The J gene is TRBJ2-2, the V gene TRBV12-5; no definite D call. CDR3 length: 12 amino acids. The germline gives CDR1 LGHNT, CDR2 FRNRAP. V was trimmed by 3 bases and J by 7 bases, leaving 6 bases between them. In DNA, the CDR3 is TGTGCTAGTGGTTTTACGGTCGGGGAGCTGTTTTTT. Translated: CASGFTVGELFF.

The V and J genes are TRBV4-1 and TRBJ1-1; a weak D match, TRBD1 (5 bases). V was pared by 1 base and J by 4 bases, with 7 bases between. From germline, CDR1 is MGHRA and CDR2 YSYEKL. The CDR3 has 13 amino acids. CDR3 amino acids: CASSQVGGTEAFF. The DNA for the CDR3 is TGCGCCAGCAGCCAAGTGGGGGGCACTGAAGCTTTCTTT.

This clone was counted a few times. The chain employs TRBV5-8 and TRBJ1-1; 9 bases fit TRBD1. Trimming removed 2 bases from V and 2 bases from J; junction bases left unmatched: 7. The CDR3 is 16 residues long. Germline V gene lookup returns CDR1 SGHTS and CDR2 YDEGEE. CDR3 DNA sequence: TGTGCCAGCAGCTTCTTAGGGGGACAGGGAAACACTGAAGCTTTCTTT. Its protein product is CASSFLGGQGNTEAFF.

The rearrangement uses TRBV13 and TRBJ2-7, with TRBD2 matching 11 bases. The CDR3 sequence is 18 residues long. Germline CDR1 and CDR2: PRHDT and FYEKMQ (reference sequence). The J segment lost 0 bases and the V segment lost 3 bases, leaving 10 bases of the junction unmatched. The CDR3 protein is CASSFYRTSGQSSYEQYF. The DNA of the CDR3 is TGTGCCAGCAGCTTTTATCGGACTAGCGGGCAGAGCTCCTACGAGCAGTACTTC.

In nucleotides, the CDR3 is TGTGCCAGCAGGCCTCTAGCGGGAGGAGGTAATGAGCAGTTCTTC. This sequence encodes CASRPLAGGGNEQFF. The gene calls are TRBV28 and TRBJ2-1, with 11 nucleotides matching TRBD2. J lost 7 bases, V lost 6 bases, and 8 bases had no gene match. Germline V gives CDR1 MDHEN, CDR2 SYDVKM. The CDR3 has 15 residues.

The chain links TRBV10-3 to TRBJ1-4; no definite D call. The V end lost 3 bases, the J end lost 0 bases, and 5 bases lay between the germline ends. CDR3 size: 14 residues. CDR1 and CDR2 from the germline V gene are ENHRY and SYGVKD. CDR3 residues: CAISELPTNEKLFF. In nucleotides, the CDR3 is TGTGCCATCAGTGAACTGCCAACTAATGAAAAACTGTTTTTT.

The V gene is TRBV6-1, the J gene TRBJ2-5, with a tentative D call TRBD2 (5 bases). This CDR3 is 14 amino acids long. With 10 bases removed from V and 4 bases from J, the gap between germline ends came to 19 bases. CDR1 is MNHNS, CDR2 SASEGT, per germline. The CDR3 region is CATARAAGGETQYF. The CDR3 nucleotides are TGTGCCACCGCGCGGGCTGCGGGCGGAGAGACCCAGTACTTC.

This clone appeared a single time. The V call is TRBV28, the J call TRBJ1-5; D is perhaps TRBD1 (5 bases). Per the germline V gene, CDR1 is MDHEN and CDR2 is SYDVKM. The CDR3 loop spans 15 amino acids. Trimming pared 2 bases from V and 5 bases from J, leaving 13 bases between. CDR3 coding DNA: TGTGCCAGCAGTTTAGGGGGGACTGTCGATCAGCCCCAGCATTTT. It translates to CASSLGGTVDQPQHF.

The V call is TRBV5-6, the J call TRBJ2-1, with 8 bases lining up with TRBD1. Germline V CDR1 and CDR2: SGHDT, YYEEEE. The ends lost 0 bases at V and 4 bases at J; junction bases unmatched: 3. The CDR3 runs 15 residues. The CDR3 sequence is CASSLADRGYNEQFF. CDR3 in DNA: TGTGCCAGCAGCTTGGCCGACAGGGGATACAATGAGCAGTTCTTC.

In DNA form, the CDR3 reads TGTGCCAGCTCACCAGGCAGAAACACTGAAGCTTTCTTT. Residues: CASSPGRNTEAFF. The rearrangement uses TRBV18 and TRBJ1-1; D is unclear. From germline, CDR1 is KGHSH and CDR2 LQKENI. This CDR3 is 13 amino acids long. V lost 2 bases to trimming and J lost 2 bases, with 6 bases between them.